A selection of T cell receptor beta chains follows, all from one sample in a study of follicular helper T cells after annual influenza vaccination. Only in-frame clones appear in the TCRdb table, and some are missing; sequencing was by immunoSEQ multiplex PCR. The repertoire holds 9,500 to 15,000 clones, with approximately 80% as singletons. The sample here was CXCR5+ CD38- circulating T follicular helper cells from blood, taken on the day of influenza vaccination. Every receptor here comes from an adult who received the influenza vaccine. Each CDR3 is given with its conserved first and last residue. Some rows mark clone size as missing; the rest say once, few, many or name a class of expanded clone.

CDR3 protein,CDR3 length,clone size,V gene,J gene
CASSLDIGEGISYGYTF,17,NA,TRBV7-2,TRBJ1-2
CASSLRQVVTEAFF,14,NA,TRBV5-5,TRBJ1-1
CASSIGPNAYEQYF,14,NA,TRBV6-1,TRBJ2-7
CASSTDRLREQYF,13,NA,TRBV7-2,TRBJ2-7
CASSPLDSKRSNEKLFF,17,NA,TRBV18,TRBJ1-4
CASSLGQAKNSPLHF,15,NA,TRBV5-1,TRBJ1-6
CATAASLSYNSPLHF,15,few,TRBV30,TRBJ1-6
CASSRTGGGGYTF,13,few,TRBV7-6,TRBJ1-2
CASSLYGGVNTEAFF,15,NA,TRBV5-1,TRBJ1-1
CASSLRTGTNTEAFF,15,NA,TRBV18,TRBJ1-1
CASSVGSGSFQPQHF,15,NA,TRBV9,TRBJ1-5
CASSPGTDLNINYGYTF,17,NA,TRBV27,TRBJ1-2
CASSLALNEKLFF,13,NA,TRBV5-6,TRBJ1-4
CSAGGWETQYF,11,few,TRBV29-1,TRBJ2-5
CASSSGNTIYF,11,NA,TRBV12-1,TRBJ1-3
CASSPYLGSGNTIYF,15,NA,TRBV5-8,TRBJ1-3
CASSEWSQETQYF,13,NA,TRBV10-2,TRBJ2-5
CASSYGGLANEKLFF,15,NA,TRBV6-5,TRBJ1-4
CASSLGNEQFF,11,NA,TRBV7-8,TRBJ2-1
CASSSDPRGRFYGYTF,16,NA,TRBV7-9,TRBJ1-2
CAFLRASGFNEQFF,14,NA,TRBV30,TRBJ2-1
CASSLIGQSGGPAGELFF,18,NA,TRBV27,TRBJ2-2
CASRHRDSYEQYF,13,large,TRBV6-5,TRBJ2-7
CASSWGRDPGELFF,14,NA,TRBV27,TRBJ2-2
CASSTEGNTIYF,12,once,TRBV6-6,TRBJ1-3
CASSPEPGRHSSYEQYF,17,NA,TRBV5-1,TRBJ2-7
CASSFHQGPKETQYF,15,once,TRBV7-2,TRBJ2-5
CASSLGPSGGTDTQYF,16,NA,TRBV7-2,TRBJ2-3
CASSPGENQPQHF,13,NA,TRBV18,TRBJ1-5
CASTLTGIQQYF,12,NA,TRBV5-1,TRBJ2-7
CASSLTGTSTDTQYF,15,NA,TRBV5-1,TRBJ2-3
CASSPPSTDTQYF,13,NA,TRBV18,TRBJ2-3
CAWTGQDSYEQYF,13,NA,TRBV30,TRBJ2-7
CASSSTGEYSPLHF,14,NA,TRBV28,TRBJ1-6
CASSSGLAEYNEQFF,15,NA,TRBV18,TRBJ2-1